This T cell receptor beta chain was sequenced during a study of blood T cell repertoires in COVID-19. Whole-study context: Specimens from acute and convalescent COVID-19 originated in the United States, Italy and Spain. PBMCs, B-cell-depleted T cells, or T cells were the source of the cDNA or gDNA that made up the material.

As processed by the authors: Reference gene primers were amplified, and this amplification served to estimate nucleated cell counts. The data were produced by immunoSEQ multiplex PCR, yet TCRdb's version contains in-frame clones alone and is incomplete. V and J calls and clone size are those listed in that table; D and trimming were worked out from the DNA. The sample holds 250,000 to 350,000 clones, about 90% seen once. This clone was found once. Allocation to cohorts depended on clinical history reported by the participants. This CDR3 spans 16 amino acids. The germline CDR1 and CDR2 sequences are SGHRS and YFSETQ. V trimming: 3 bases; J trimming: 6 bases; junction bases outside the gene matches: 11.

The source is a woman between 18 and 29 years old with acute COVID-19. This sequence joins TRBV5-1 and TRBJ2-1; 8 bases are a match to TRBD1. Sequencing used PBMCs or T cells enriched from blood (not recorded which). This CDR3 reads CASSWTGQGLGNEQFF. DNA for the CDR3: TGCGCCAGCAGCTGGACCGGACAGGGATTGGGCAATGAGCAGTTCTTC.